Listed below are T cell receptor beta chains from one sample, sequenced in a study of cytomegalovirus exposure and HLA in healthy donors. Clones were sequenced by immunoSEQ multiplex PCR, and TCRdb holds only the in-frame ones, with some missing. The data hold over 100,000 clones, with approximately 8.9% observed a single time. The source material was PBMCs. The receptor set was obtained from a woman between 40 and 55 years old in good health and CMV-seropositive. The CDR3 runs from the conserved cysteine through the conserved F or W. The D gene is left open where the match is weak. Some rows mark clone size as missing; the rest say once, few, many or name a class of expanded clone.

V gene,J gene,D gene,clone size,CDR3 protein
TRBV6-5,TRBJ2-2,TRBD2,-,CASSYAGGQNTGELFF
TRBV7-2,TRBJ2-1,TRBD2,few,CASRVSGGAFNEQFF
TRBV5-1,TRBJ1-1,-,-,CASRGRANTEAFF
TRBV7-8,TRBJ2-3,-,few,CASSFWTDTDTQYF
TRBV5-6,TRBJ1-2,TRBD1,few,CASSSGTVYGYTF
TRBV5-8,TRBJ1-4,-,few,CASSSYMGGHTNEKLFF
TRBV4-1,TRBJ1-2,-,few,CASSQDRYSYGYTF
TRBV7-2,TRBJ1-4,TRBD1,few,CASSLDRGHEKLFF
TRBV5-1,TRBJ2-7,TRBD1,few,CASGWDRSYEQYF
TRBV4-1,TRBJ2-1,-,once,CASSHNSGGRTYNEQFF
TRBV5-1,TRBJ2-2,TRBD2,few,CASSRQLAGGTGELFF
TRBV5-1,TRBJ2-2,-,few,CASSIPRGGGLSTGELFF
TRBV13,TRBJ2-2,-,few,CASSLGQGIGELFF
TRBV7-8,TRBJ2-7,-,few,CASSLGAGSEIYEQYF
TRBV6-4,TRBJ1-6,TRBD1,few,CASSDQTLQGPSSYNSPLHF
TRBV5-4,TRBJ2-5,-,few,CASSFNREGETQYF
TRBV19,TRBJ2-1,-,-,CASSIGGGTYNEQFF
TRBV6-1,TRBJ2-3,-,-,CASSDGQITDTQYF
TRBV6-5,TRBJ1-2,TRBD1,-,CASSRDRLPYYGYTF
TRBV5-8,TRBJ2-3,TRBD1,-,CASRVRAGGFLDTQYF
TRBV5-1,TRBJ2-2,TRBD2,-,CASSLAGTSTGELFF
TRBV6-6,TRBJ2-7,TRBD1,few,CASSSPDRGSYEQYF
TRBV29-1,TRBJ2-5,-,-,CSSGEGGEETQYF
TRBV11-1,TRBJ1-1,-,few,CASSFGGGTEAFF
TRBV6-5,TRBJ1-5,-,-,CASSFGRGGQPQHF
TRBV27,TRBJ2-5,TRBD2,-,CASRPGTKETQYF
TRBV19,TRBJ2-7,-,few,CASSLRQGTYEQYF
TRBV5-1,TRBJ2-3,TRBD2,-,CASRVASGGADTQYF
TRBV2,TRBJ2-7,-,-,CASEALRAYEQYF
TRBV7-2,TRBJ1-2,TRBD1,few,CASSPGGGRANYGYTF
TRBV4-3,TRBJ1-4,TRBD1,few,CASSQGTGGNNEKLFF
TRBV4-3,TRBJ2-5,TRBD2,-,CASSHTRGRTQYF
TRBV6-6,TRBJ1-2,-,-,CASSYSAVNGYTF
TRBV9,TRBJ1-2,TRBD1,few,CASSGGQGGLKHGYTF
TRBV2,TRBJ2-7,TRBD2,few,CASSDSTSGAYEQYF
TRBV2,TRBJ2-3,-,few,CASSYFTDTQYF
TRBV5-8,TRBJ1-4,-,-,CASSLRVGRGKLFF
TRBV5-5,TRBJ1-6,-,-,CASSRFEVLGSPLHF
TRBV5-1,TRBJ1-4,-,-,CASSFQGAPNEKLFF
TRBV5-1,TRBJ2-5,TRBD1,few,CASSLSPTGGMETQYF
TRBV27,TRBJ1-2,-,-,CASSRQPNYGYTF